Listed below are T cell receptor beta chains from one sample, sequenced in a study. Via MiXCR, TCRdb re-called the 5' RACE reads, giving one row per CDR3 protein. The data show about 8,900 distinct CDR3 sequences, roughly 29% seen once. Material: naive CD4+ T cells sorted from a lymph node. Source of these receptors: a female donor with breast cancer. The CDR3 runs from the conserved cysteine through the conserved F or W. The order of the fields is V gene, J gene, CDR3 length, clone size, D gene, CDR3 DNA, CDR3 protein. A D gene is named only where the DNA matches it firmly. Clone size appears in some rows only: once, few, many, or a class for an expanded clone.

>TRBV19|TRBJ2-1|15|NA|TRBD1
TGTGCCAGTACGGTAGGGGGCAGGCTCTACAATGCGCAGTTCTTC
CASTVGGRLYNAQFF
>TRBV30|TRBJ2-1|11|medium-sized|NA
TGTGCCTGGACACGGGGGCATGAGCAGTTCTTC
CAWTRGHEQFF
>TRBV29-1|TRBJ2-7|16|medium-sized|TRBD1
TGCAGCGTTGGGGGGTTCGGGACAGGGTCGGATCACGAGCAGTACTTC
CSVGGFGTGSDHEQYF
>TRBV4-2|TRBJ2-1|16|many|TRBD2
TGTGCCAGCAGCCAAGATGGACTAGCGGCTTACAATGAGCAGTTCTTC
CASSQDGLAAYNEQFF
>TRBV7-3|TRBJ2-1|14|many|TRBD2
TGTGCCAGCAGCTCTCTTAGCGGGATTGATGAGCAGTTCTTC
CASSSLSGIDEQFF
>TRBV7-2|TRBJ1-1|14|medium-sized|NA
TGTGCCAGCACCGGACAGATTTTGAACACTGAAGCTTTCTTT
CASTGQILNTEAFF